The sample holds a few counts of the clone carrying this T cell receptor beta chain. No antigen is known for it. The cDNA came from 5'RACE with 10-nucleotide random UMIs. Sequencing of 15-18 subjects in each run yielded over 190 million TCR-beta sequences. From the 5' RACE reads, TCRdb called clonotypes with MiXCR, one entry per CDR3 protein. This sample yields over 60,000 distinct CDR3 sequences, of which more than 4% are seen a single time; roughly 3.2% belongs to the top ten. The data belong to a study of neurological immune-mediated disorders. Study findings and constraints: The multiple sclerosis repertoire cluster was not associated with any clinical or MRI feature, with the authors stating that larger cohorts are needed.

The CDR3 totals 14 residues. Looked up from germline, CDR1 is SGHTA and CDR2 is FQGNSA. V lost 6 bases and J lost 1, with 12 bases in between. The chain links TRBV7-2 to TRBJ1-1; D might be TRBD1 (6 bases). This sequence originates from a woman aged 50 to 60 with multiple sclerosis. The sample consisted of PBMCs. This chain's CDR3 is CASRLGQKNTEAFF. CDR3 coding DNA: TGTGCCAGCAGGCTAGGACAGAAGAACACTGAAGCTTTCTTT. The full variable domain, with the rest looked up from reference TRBV7-2 and TRBJ1-1, is GAGVSQSPSNKVTEKGKDVELRCDPISGHTALYWYRQSLGQGLEFLIYFQGNSAPDKSGLPSDRFSAERTGGSVSTLTIQRTQQEDSAVYLCASRLGQKNTEAFFGQGTRLTVV.